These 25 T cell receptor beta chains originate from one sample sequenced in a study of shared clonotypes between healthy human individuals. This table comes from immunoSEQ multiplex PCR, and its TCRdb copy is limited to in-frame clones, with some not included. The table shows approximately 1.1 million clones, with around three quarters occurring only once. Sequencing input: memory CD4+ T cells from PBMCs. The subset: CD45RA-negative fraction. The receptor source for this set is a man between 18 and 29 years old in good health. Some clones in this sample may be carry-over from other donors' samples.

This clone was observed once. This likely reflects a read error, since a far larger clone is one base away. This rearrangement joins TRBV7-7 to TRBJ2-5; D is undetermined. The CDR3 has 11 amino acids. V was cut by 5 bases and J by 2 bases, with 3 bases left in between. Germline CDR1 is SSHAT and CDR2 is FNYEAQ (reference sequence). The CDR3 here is CASSQQETQYF. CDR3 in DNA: TGTGCCAGCAGCCAACAAGAGACCCAGTACTTC. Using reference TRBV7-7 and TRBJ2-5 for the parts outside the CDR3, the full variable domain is GAGVSQSPRYKVTKRGQDVTLRCDPISSHATLYWYQQALGQGPEFLTYFNYEAQPDKSGLPSDRFSAERPEGSISTLTIQRTEQRDSAMYRCASSQQETQYFGPGTRLLVL.

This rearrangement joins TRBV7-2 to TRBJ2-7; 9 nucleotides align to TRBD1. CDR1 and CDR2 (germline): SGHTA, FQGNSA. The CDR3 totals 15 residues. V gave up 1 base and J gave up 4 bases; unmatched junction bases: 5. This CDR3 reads CASSLGGQGTYEQYF. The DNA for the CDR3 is TGTGCCAGCAGCTTAGGCGGACAGGGGACATACGAGCAGTACTTC.

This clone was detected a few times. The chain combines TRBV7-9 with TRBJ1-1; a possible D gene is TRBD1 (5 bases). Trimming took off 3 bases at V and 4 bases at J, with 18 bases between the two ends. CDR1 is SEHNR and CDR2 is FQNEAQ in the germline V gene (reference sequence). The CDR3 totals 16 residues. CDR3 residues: CASSFGGARISTEAFF. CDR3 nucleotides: TGTGCCAGCAGCTTCGGAGGGGCGCGAATCAGCACTGAAGCTTTCTTT.

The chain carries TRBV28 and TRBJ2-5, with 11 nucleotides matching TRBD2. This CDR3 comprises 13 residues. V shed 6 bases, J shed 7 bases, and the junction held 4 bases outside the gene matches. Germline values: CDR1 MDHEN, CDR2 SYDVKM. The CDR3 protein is CASRAGTSGTQYF. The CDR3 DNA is TGTGCCAGCAGGGCCGGGACTAGCGGGACCCAGTACTTC.

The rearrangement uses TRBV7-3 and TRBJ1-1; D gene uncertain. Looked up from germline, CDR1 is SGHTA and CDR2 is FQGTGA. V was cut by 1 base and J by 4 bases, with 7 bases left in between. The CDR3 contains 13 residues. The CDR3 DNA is TGTGCCAGCAGCTTAATCTCCGGCACTGAAGCTTTCTTT. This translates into CASSLISGTEAFF.

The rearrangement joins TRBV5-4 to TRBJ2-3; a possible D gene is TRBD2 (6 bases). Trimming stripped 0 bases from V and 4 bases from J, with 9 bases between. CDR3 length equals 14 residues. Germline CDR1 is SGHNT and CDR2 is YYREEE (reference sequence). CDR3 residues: CASSLAAGSDTQYF. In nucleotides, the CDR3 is TGTGCCAGCAGCTTGGCCGCGGGGTCAGATACGCAGTATTTT.

This CDR3 reads CASSLAWGTPYQETQYF. The CDR3 DNA is TGTGCCAGCAGCTTGGCTTGGGGGACTCCGTACCAAGAGACCCAGTACTTC. The chain couples TRBV5-4 to TRBJ2-5, with D tentatively TRBD2 (6 bases). Germline loops: CDR1 SGHNT, CDR2 YYREEE (reference sequence). The germline V and J ends were trimmed by 0 bases and 0 bases, with 15 bases remaining between them. The CDR3 length is 17 residues.

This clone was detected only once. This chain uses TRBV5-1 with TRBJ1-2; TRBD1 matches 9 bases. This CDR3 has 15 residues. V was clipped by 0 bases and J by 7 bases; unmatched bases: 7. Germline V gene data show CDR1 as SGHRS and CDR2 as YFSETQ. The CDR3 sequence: CASSLVGQGFGGYTF. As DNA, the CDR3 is TGCGCCAGCAGCTTGGTGGGACAGGGTTTCGGTGGCTACACCTTC.

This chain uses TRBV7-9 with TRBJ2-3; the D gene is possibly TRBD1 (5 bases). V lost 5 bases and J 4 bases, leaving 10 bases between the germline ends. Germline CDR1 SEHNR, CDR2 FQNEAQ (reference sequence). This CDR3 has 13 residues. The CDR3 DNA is TGTGCCAGCAGCCCGTGGGGCGCAGATACGCAGTATTTT. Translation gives CASSPWGADTQYF.

The CDR3 is CASGFSGEETQYF. The CDR3 nucleotides are TGTGCTAGTGGTTTTTCAGGGGAAGAGACCCAGTACTTC. The chain carries TRBV12-5 and TRBJ2-5, with D perhaps TRBD1 (6 bases). CDR3 length: 13 amino acids. Germline CDR1 is LGHNT and CDR2 is FRNRAP. The ends were cut back, 3 bases at V and 3 bases at J, with 8 bases in the middle.

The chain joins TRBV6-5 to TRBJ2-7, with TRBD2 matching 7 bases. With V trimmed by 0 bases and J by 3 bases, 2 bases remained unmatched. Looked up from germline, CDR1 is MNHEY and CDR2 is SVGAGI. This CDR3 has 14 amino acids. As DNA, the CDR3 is TGTGCCAGCAGTTACTCAGGGACTAACTACGAGCAGTACTTC. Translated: CASSYSGTNYEQYF.

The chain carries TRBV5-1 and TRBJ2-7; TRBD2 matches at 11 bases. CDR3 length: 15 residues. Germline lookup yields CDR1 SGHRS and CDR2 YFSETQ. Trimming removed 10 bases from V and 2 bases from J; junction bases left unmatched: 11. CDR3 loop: CASKLAGGGPYEQYF. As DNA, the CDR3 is TGCGCCTCGAAGCTAGCGGGAGGTGGACCCTACGAGCAGTACTTC. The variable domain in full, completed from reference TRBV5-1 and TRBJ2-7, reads KAGVTQTPRYLIKTRGQQVTLSCSPISGHRSVSWYQQTPGQGLQFLFEYFSETQRNKGNFPGRFSGRQFSNSRSEMNVSTLELGDSALYLCASKLAGGGPYEQYFGPGTRLTVT.

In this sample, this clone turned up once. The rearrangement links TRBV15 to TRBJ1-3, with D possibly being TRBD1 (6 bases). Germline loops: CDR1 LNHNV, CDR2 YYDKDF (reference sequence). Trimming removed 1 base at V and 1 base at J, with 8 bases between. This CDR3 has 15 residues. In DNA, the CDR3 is TGTGCCACCAGCAGAGGGACAGTATCTGGAAACACCATATATTTT. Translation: CATSRGTVSGNTIYF.

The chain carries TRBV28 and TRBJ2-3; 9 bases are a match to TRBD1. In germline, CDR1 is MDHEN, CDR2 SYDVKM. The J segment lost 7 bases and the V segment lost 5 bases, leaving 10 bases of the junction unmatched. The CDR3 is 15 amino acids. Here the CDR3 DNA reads TGTGCCAGCAGTACACCGGGACAGGGAAGAAATACGCAGTATTTT. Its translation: CASSTPGQGRNTQYF.

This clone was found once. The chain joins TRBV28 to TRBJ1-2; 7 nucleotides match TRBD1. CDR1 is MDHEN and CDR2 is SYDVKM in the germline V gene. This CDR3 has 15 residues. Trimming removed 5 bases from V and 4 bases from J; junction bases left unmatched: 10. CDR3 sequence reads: CASSTPGQLIYGYTF. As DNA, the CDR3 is TGTGCCAGCAGTACGCCGGGACAGTTAATCTATGGCTACACCTTC.

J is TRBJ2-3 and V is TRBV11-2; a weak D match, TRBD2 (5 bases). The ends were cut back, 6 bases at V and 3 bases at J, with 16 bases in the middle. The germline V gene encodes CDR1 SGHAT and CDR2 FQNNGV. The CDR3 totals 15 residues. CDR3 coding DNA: TGTGCCAGCAGGATACTAAAGGGAGAAACAGATACGCAGTATTTT. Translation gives CASRILKGETDTQYF.

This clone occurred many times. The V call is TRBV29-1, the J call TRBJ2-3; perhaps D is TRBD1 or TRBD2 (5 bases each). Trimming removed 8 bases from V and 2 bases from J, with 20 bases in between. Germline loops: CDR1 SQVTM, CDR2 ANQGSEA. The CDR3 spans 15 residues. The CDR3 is CSTPGRQSNTDTQYF. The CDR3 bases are TGCAGCACTCCGGGACGGCAATCGAACACAGATACGCAGTATTTT.

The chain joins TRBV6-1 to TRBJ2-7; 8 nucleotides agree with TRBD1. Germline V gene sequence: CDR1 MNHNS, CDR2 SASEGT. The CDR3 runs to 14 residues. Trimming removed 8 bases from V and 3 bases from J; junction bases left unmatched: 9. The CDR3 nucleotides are TGTGCCAGCGGGGGACAGGTTACCAGCTACGAGCAGTACTTC. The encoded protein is CASGGQVTSYEQYF.

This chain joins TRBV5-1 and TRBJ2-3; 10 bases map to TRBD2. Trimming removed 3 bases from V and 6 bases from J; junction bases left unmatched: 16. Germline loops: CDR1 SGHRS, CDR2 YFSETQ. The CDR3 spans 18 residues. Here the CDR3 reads CASSSSGASGSRADTQYF. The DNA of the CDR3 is TGCGCCAGCAGCTCCTCCGGGGCTAGCGGGAGCAGAGCGGATACGCAGTATTTT.

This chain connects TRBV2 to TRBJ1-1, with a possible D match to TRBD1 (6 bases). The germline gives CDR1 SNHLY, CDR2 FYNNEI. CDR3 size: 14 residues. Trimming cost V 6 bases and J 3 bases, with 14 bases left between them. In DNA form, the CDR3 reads TGTGCCAGCAGCAGAAGGGGGGGTGACACTGAAGCTTTCTTT. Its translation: CASSRRGGDTEAFF.

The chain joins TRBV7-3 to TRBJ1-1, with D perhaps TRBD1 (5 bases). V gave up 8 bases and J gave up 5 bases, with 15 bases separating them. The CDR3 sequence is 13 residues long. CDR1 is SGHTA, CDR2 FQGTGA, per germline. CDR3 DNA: TGTGCCAGCGGGGGTTGGGCGGGTACTGAAGCTTTCTTT. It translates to CASGGWAGTEAFF.

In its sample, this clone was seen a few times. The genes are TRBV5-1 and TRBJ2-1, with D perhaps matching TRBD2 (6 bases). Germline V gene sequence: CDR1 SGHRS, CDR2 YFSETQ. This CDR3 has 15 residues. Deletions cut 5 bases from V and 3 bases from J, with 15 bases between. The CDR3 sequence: CASSYAVSGYNEQFF. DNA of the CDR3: TGCGCCAGCAGTTATGCAGTTAGCGGCTACAATGAGCAGTTCTTC.

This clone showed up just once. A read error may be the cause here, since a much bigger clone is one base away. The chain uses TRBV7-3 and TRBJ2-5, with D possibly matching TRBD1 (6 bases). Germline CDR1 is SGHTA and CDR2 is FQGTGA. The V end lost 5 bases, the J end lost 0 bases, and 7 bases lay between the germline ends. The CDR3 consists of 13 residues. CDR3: CASSRQDQETQYF. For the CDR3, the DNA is TGTGCCAGCAGCCGACAGGACCAAGAGACCCAGTACTTC.

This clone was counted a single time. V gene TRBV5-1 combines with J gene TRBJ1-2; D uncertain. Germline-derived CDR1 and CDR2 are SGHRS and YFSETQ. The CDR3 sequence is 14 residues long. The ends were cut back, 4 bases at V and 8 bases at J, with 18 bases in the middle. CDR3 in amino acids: CASSPPGIGGGYTF. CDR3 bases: TGCGCCAGCAGCCCCCCTGGGATTGGAGGAGGCTACACCTTC. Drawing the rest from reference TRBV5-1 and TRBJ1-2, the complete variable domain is KAGVTQTPRYLIKTRGQQVTLSCSPISGHRSVSWYQQTPGQGLQFLFEYFSETQRNKGNFPGRFSGRQFSNSRSEMNVSTLELGDSALYLCASSPPGIGGGYTFGSGTRLTVV.

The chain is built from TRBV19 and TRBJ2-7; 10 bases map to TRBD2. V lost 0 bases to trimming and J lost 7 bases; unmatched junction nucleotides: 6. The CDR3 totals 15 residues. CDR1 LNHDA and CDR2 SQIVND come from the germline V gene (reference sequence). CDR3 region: CASSIEASGSLEQYF. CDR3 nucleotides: TGTGCCAGTAGTATAGAGGCTAGCGGGAGCTTGGAGCAGTACTTC.